This TCR beta chain is from a study of untreated major depressive disorder. Some clones are missing from TCRdb's copy, which holds only in-frame ones; the method was immunoSEQ multiplex PCR. The profile covers 21,000 or so clones, with around 93% appearing a single time and roughly 0.33% taken by the ten largest. This clone was seen more than once but under ten times. Germline V gene sequence: CDR1 SEHNR, CDR2 FQNEAQ (reference sequence). The CDR3 is made up of 17 amino acids. V was clipped by 3 bases and J by 5 bases; unmatched bases: 14. This TCR derives from a young man in good health. The chain carries TRBV7-9 and TRBJ1-1; 8 bases are shared with TRBD1. The sequenced sample consisted of CD4+ T cells from PBMCs. CDR3 DNA sequence: TGTGCCAGCAGCTTCGGCGGCAGGGGGCCAGGGGGGACTGAAGCTTTCTTT. Protein sequence: CASSFGGRGPGGTEAFF.